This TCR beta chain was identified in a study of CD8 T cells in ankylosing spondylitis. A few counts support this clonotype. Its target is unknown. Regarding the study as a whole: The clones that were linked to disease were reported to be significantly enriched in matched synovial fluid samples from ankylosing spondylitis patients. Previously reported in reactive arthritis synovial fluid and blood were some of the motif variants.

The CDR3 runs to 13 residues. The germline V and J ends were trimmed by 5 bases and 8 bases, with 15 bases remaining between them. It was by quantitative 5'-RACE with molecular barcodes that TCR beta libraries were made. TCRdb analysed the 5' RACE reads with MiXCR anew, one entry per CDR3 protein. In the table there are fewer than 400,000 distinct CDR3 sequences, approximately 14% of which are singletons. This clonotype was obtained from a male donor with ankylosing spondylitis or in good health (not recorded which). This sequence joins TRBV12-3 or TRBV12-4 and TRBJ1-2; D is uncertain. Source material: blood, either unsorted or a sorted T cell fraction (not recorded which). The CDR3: CASSPQVRYGYTF. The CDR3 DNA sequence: TGTGCCAGCAGTCCTCAGGTCCGCTACGGCTACACCTTC.